Listed here are 20 T cell receptor beta chains from one sample, sequenced in a study of T cells in localized non-small cell lung cancer. Sequenced by immunoSEQ multiplex PCR; TCRdb stores in-frame clones only, minus some. The repertoire holds fewer than 9,000 clones, about 44% seen once, with roughly 3.8% in the top ten. Material: lymph node tissue, obtained before any cancer treatment. The receptors were gathered from a man aged 35 to 69 with stage I lung adenocarcinoma.

This rearrangement joins TRBV6-8 to TRBJ2-1, with D perhaps given as TRBD1 or TRBD2 (5 bases each). This CDR3 is 14 amino acids long. Trimming removed 2 bases at V and 8 bases at J, with 13 bases between. CDR1 is MNHGY, CDR2 SAAAGT, per germline. CDR3 amino acids: CASSYGWDVDEQFF. In DNA form, the CDR3 reads TGTGCCAGCAGTTACGGGTGGGACGTCGATGAGCAGTTCTTC.

V gene TRBV25-1 combines with J gene TRBJ2-3; D gene ambiguous. Trimming stripped 6 bases from V and 0 bases from J, with 10 bases between. Per the germline V gene, CDR1 is MGHDK and CDR2 is SYGVNS. This CDR3 is built from 14 residues. The CDR3 region is CASSPRLSTDTQYF. CDR3 bases: TGTGCCAGCAGCCCCAGGCTTAGCACAGATACGCAGTATTTT.

The chain uses TRBV9 and TRBJ2-3, with no clear D. The germline gives CDR1 SGDLS, CDR2 YYNGEE. With 0 bases removed from V and 1 base from J, the gap between germline ends came to 9 bases. This CDR3 is built from 15 residues. The CDR3 is CASSVGQTGTDTQYF. The DNA of the CDR3 is TGTGCCAGCAGCGTAGGGCAAACTGGCACAGATACGCAGTATTTT.

This clone has more than one count but fewer than ten. The rearrangement uses TRBV19 and TRBJ2-7; 9 bases map to TRBD2. V lost 2 bases to trimming and J lost 0 bases; unmatched junction nucleotides: 5. Germline assignment: CDR1 LNHDA and CDR2 SQIVND (reference sequence). This CDR3 has 16 residues. The CDR3 coding sequence is TGTGCCAGTAGTATAAGGGCGGGAGGGCCCTCCTACGAGCAGTACTTC. Translated: CASSIRAGGPSYEQYF.

The V gene is TRBV6-8, the J gene TRBJ2-1; 9 bases map to TRBD2. V was pared by 11 bases and J by 5 bases, with 16 bases of the junction left unmatched. Germline CDR1 MNHGY, CDR2 SAAAGT. The CDR3 has 16 residues. Here the CDR3 DNA reads TGTGCCTGTCTACTGGGGATTAGCGGGAGCCACAATGAGCAGTTCTTC. Translating it yields CACLLGISGSHNEQFF.

The chain uses TRBV29-1 and TRBJ2-7; 7 bases match TRBD2. Germline V gives CDR1 SQVTM, CDR2 ANQGSEA. The V gene end was trimmed by 5 bases and the J gene end by 6 bases; junction bases not matched to a gene: 13. The length of the CDR3 is 14 residues. CDR3 residues: CSVKRDPLLGEQYF. The CDR3 DNA reads TGCAGCGTTAAGCGGGACCCCCTTCTAGGCGAGCAGTACTTC.

The chain combines TRBV9 with TRBJ2-2; 8 bases map to TRBD1. Per the germline V gene, CDR1 is SGDLS and CDR2 is YYNGEE. V shed 2 bases, J shed 6 bases, and the junction held 3 bases outside the gene matches. This CDR3 is built from 14 residues. CDR3 residues: CASSVETGAGELFF. The CDR3 nucleotides are TGTGCCAGCAGCGTGGAGACAGGGGCCGGGGAGCTGTTTTTT. Full variable domain (rest looked up from reference TRBV9 and TRBJ2-2): DSGVTQTPKHLITATGQRVTLRCSPRSGDLSVYWYQQSLDQGLQFLIQYYNGEERAKGNILERFSAQQFPDLHSELNLSSLELGDSALYFCASSVETGAGELFFGEGSRLTVL.

CDR3 residues: CASSPELGLTDTQYF. The CDR3, as DNA: TGTGCCAGCAGCCCCGAACTAGGACTGACCGATACGCAGTATTTT. The chain carries TRBV11-3 and TRBJ2-3, with a tentative D call TRBD2 (5 bases). Germline CDR1 reads SGHNT; CDR2 reads YENEEA. V was cut by 5 bases and J by 6 bases, with 18 bases left in between. The CDR3 loop spans 15 amino acids.

This rearrangement joins TRBV6-8 to TRBJ2-2; the D gene is possibly TRBD1 (6 bases). The CDR3 extends over 14 amino acids. The V end was cut by 6 bases, the J end by 7 bases, with 15 bases between. CDR1 is MNHGY, CDR2 SAAAGT, per germline. CDR3 DNA sequence: TGTGCCAGCAGAGGGCAGGGGTCGTTCGGGGAGCTGTTTTTT. Amino acids: CASRGQGSFGELFF.

The chain uses TRBV7-5 and TRBJ1-5. TRBV7-5 represents a pseudogene. CDR3 length: 15 amino acids. This CDR3 reads CASSLGGAANQPQHF. The CDR3 DNA is TGTGCCAGCAGCTTAGGGGGGGCCGCCAATCAGCCCCAGCATTTT.

The J gene is TRBJ2-5, the V gene TRBV11-3; 10 bases fit TRBD1. Germline values: CDR1 SGHNT, CDR2 YENEEA. CDR3 length equals 15 residues. Trimming cost V 0 bases and J 6 bases; bases outside gene matches: 4. For the CDR3, the DNA is TGTGCCAGCAGCTTAGATGGGACAGGGGATCAGACCCAGTACTTC. This codes for CASSLDGTGDQTQYF.

This clone was recorded a few times. The rearrangement uses TRBV12-5 and TRBJ2-2; tentatively, D is TRBD2 (6 bases). Germline V gene lookup returns CDR1 LGHNT and CDR2 FRNRAP. This CDR3 comprises 14 residues. The CDR3 DNA sequence: TGTGCCACCGATCGGGGGAGAGCGGGCGGGGAGCTGTTTTTT. Its translation is CATDRGRAGGELFF. The full variable domain, with the rest looked up from reference TRBV12-5 and TRBJ2-2, is DARVTQTPRHKVTEMGQEVTMRCQPILGHNTVFWYRQTMMQGLELLAYFRNRAPLDDSGMPKDRFSAEMPDATLATLKIQPSEPRDSAVYFCATDRGRAGGELFFGEGSRLTVL.

This clone is categorized as medium-sized. The chain recombines TRBV9 with TRBJ2-1; D might be TRBD1 or TRBD2, each matching 5 bases. The V end was cut by 3 bases, the J end by 0 bases, with 10 bases between. Germline V gene lookup returns CDR1 SGDLS and CDR2 YYNGEE. The CDR3 loop spans 15 amino acids. The CDR3 DNA is TGTGCCAGCAGCGCTGGGACCATCTCCTACAATGAGCAGTTCTTC. It translates to CASSAGTISYNEQFF.

V is TRBV6-8 and J is TRBJ1-2; D remains ambiguous. The CDR3 contains 16 residues. V was clipped by 2 bases and J by 1 base, with 14 bases between them. The germline V gene has CDR1 MNHGY and CDR2 SAAAGT. The CDR3 DNA follows: TGTGCCAGCAGTTACGACGGTCGGCAGCTTAACTATGGCTACACCTTC. Translating it yields CASSYDGRQLNYGYTF.

CDR3 amino acids: CASSYGGYPSYNEQFF. Written as DNA, the CDR3 is TGTGCCAGCAGTTACGGAGGCTACCCTTCCTACAATGAGCAGTTCTTC. The chain combines TRBV6-8 with TRBJ2-1; D possibly corresponds to TRBD2 (5 bases). CDR3 length: 16 amino acids. Germline CDR1 is MNHGY and CDR2 is SAAAGT. V lost 2 bases and J 1 base, leaving 12 bases between the germline ends.

The chain couples TRBV18 to TRBJ1-2; TRBD1 is a possible D gene (6 bases). The CDR3 totals 14 residues. Trimming removed 5 bases at V and 3 bases at J, with 13 bases between. Per germline, CDR1 KGHSH and CDR2 LQKENI. In DNA, the CDR3 is TGTGCCAGCTCAAAAGGGGGATCGGACTATGGCTACACCTTC. Protein: CASSKGGSDYGYTF.

V gene TRBV19 combines with J gene TRBJ2-1, with TRBD1 as a possible D gene (5 bases). V lost 5 bases and J lost 2, with 16 bases in between. The CDR3 is made up of 16 amino acids. The germline gives CDR1 LNHDA, CDR2 SQIVND (reference sequence). CDR3 sequence reads: CASSYSTVLPYNEQFF. The DNA for the CDR3 is TGTGCCAGTAGTTACTCGACAGTACTACCCTACAATGAGCAGTTCTTC.

V and J are TRBV19 and TRBJ2-3; D ambiguous. Germline V gives CDR1 LNHDA, CDR2 SQIVND (reference sequence). The CDR3 length is 16 residues. The V end was cut by 2 bases, the J end by 1 base, with 13 bases between. CDR3 protein: CASSIKWPPGTDTQYF. CDR3 nucleotides: TGTGCCAGTAGTATAAAATGGCCCCCCGGCACAGATACGCAGTATTTT.

This clone qualifies as medium-sized. This rearrangement joins TRBV11-3 to TRBJ2-1, with D tentatively TRBD2 (5 bases). The CDR3 spans 16 residues. Germline CDR1 and CDR2: SGHNT and YENEEA. The ends were cut back, 4 bases at V and 0 bases at J, with 13 bases in the middle. CDR3 bases: TGTGCCAGCAGCTCAACCCCGGACTTCTCCTACAATGAGCAGTTCTTC. Translating it yields CASSSTPDFSYNEQFF.

This clone was counted a few times. The chain combines TRBV6-8 with TRBJ2-1; weak D call: TRBD1 (5 bases). The CDR3 runs to 14 residues. CDR1 is MNHGY, CDR2 SAAAGT, per germline. With 2 bases removed from V and 7 bases from J, the gap between germline ends came to 12 bases. CDR3 in amino acids: CASSYPDSLNEQFF. Here the CDR3 DNA reads TGTGCCAGCAGTTACCCTGACAGTTTAAATGAGCAGTTCTTC.